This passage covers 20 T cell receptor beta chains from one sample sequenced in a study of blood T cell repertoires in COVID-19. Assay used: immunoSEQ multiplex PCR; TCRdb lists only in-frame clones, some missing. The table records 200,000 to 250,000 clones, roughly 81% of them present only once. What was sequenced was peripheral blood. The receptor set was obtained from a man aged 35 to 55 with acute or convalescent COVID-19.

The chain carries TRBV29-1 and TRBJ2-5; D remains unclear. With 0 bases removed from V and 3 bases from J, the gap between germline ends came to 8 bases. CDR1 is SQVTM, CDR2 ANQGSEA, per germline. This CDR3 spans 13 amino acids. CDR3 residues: CSVEEARKETQYF. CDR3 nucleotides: TGCAGCGTTGAAGAGGCCAGGAAAGAGACCCAGTACTTC.

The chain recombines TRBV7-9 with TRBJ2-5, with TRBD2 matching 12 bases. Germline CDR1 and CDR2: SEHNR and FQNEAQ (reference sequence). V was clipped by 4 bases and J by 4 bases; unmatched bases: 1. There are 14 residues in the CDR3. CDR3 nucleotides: TGTGCCAGCAGCTCGACTAGCGGGGGAGAGACCCAGTACTTC. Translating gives CASSSTSGGETQYF. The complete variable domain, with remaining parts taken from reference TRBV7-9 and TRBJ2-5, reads DTGVSQNPRHKITKRGQNVTFRCDPISEHNRLYWYRQTLGQGPEFLTYFQNEAQLEKSRLLSDRFSAERPKGSFSTLEIQRTEQGDSAMYLCASSSTSGGETQYFGPGTRLLVL.

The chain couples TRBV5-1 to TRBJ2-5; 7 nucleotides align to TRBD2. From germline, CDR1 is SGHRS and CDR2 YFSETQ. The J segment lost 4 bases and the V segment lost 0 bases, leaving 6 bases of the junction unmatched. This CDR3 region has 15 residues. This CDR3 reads CASSLVRDYVETQYF. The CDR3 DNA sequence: TGCGCCAGCAGCTTGGTGAGGGACTATGTAGAGACCCAGTACTTC.

The CDR3 protein is CASSPEDQGRGLYEQYF. CDR3 DNA sequence: TGTGCCAGCTCACCAGAAGACCAGGGGCGTGGGCTCTACGAGCAGTACTTC. This chain links TRBV18 with TRBJ2-7; the D gene is possibly TRBD1 (6 bases). Per the germline V gene, CDR1 is KGHSH and CDR2 is LQKENI. The CDR3 contains 17 residues. V lost 2 bases to trimming and J lost 3 bases, with 20 bases between them.

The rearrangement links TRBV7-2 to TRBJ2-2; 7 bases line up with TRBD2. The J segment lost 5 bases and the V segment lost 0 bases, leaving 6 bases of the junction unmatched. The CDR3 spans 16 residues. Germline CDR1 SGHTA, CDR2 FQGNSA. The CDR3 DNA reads TGTGCCAGCAGCTTAGCGGGGGGGTTCGGAACCGGGGAGCTGTTTTTT. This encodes CASSLAGGFGTGELFF. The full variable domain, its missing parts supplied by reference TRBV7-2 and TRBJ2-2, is GAGVSQSPSNKVTEKGKDVELRCDPISGHTALYWYRQSLGQGLEFLIYFQGNSAPDKSGLPSDRFSAERTGGSVSTLTIQRTQQEDSAVYLCASSLAGGFGTGELFFGEGSRLTVL.

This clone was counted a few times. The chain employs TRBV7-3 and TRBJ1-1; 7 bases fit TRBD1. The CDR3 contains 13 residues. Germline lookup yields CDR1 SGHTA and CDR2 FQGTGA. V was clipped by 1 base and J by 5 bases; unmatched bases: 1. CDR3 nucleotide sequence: TGTGCCAGCAGCTTAAGACAGGGTACTGAAGCTTTCTTT. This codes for CASSLRQGTEAFF.

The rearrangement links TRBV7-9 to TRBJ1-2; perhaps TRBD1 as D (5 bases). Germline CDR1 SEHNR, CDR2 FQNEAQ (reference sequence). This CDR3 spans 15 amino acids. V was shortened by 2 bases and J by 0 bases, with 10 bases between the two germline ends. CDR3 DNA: TGTGCCAGCAGCTTACTTGACAGACCTAACTATGGCTACACCTTC. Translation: CASSLLDRPNYGYTF.

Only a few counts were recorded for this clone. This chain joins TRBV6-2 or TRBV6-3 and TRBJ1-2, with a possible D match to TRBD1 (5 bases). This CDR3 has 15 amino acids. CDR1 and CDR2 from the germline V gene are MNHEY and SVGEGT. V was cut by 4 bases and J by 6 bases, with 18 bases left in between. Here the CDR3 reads CASSSRQGVVHGYTF. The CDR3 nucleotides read TGTGCCAGCAGTTCGAGGCAGGGCGTGGTACATGGCTACACCTTC.

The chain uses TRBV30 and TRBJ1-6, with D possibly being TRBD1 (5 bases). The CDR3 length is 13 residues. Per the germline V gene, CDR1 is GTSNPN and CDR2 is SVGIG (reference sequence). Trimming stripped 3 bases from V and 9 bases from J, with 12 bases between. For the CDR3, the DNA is TGTGCCTGGAGGGATGGGGGAGGTTCACCCCTCCACTTT. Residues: CAWRDGGGSPLHF.

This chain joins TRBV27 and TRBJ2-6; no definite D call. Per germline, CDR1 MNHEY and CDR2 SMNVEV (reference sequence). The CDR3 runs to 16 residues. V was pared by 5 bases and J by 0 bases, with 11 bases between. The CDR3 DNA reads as TGTGCCAGCAGTCTCTTAACCGGCTCTGGGGCCAACGTCCTGACTTTC. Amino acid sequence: CASSLLTGSGANVLTF.

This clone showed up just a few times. The CDR3: CASIRFIASSYNEQFF. CDR3 in DNA: TGTGCCAGCATCCGGTTTATAGCTAGCTCCTACAATGAGCAGTTCTTC. The chain uses TRBV2 and TRBJ2-1; D gene uncertain. The CDR3 loop spans 16 amino acids. Germline loops: CDR1 SNHLY, CDR2 FYNNEI. Trimming removed 7 bases at V and 0 bases at J, with 16 bases between.

CDR3 region: CASSPEGYGYTF. In DNA, the CDR3 is TGTGCCAGCAGCCCGGAGGGGTATGGCTACACCTTC. This chain uses TRBV11-2 with TRBJ1-2; perhaps TRBD1 as D (5 bases). The CDR3 spans 12 residues. Trimming cost V 5 bases and J 5 bases, with 9 bases left between them. Germline assignment: CDR1 SGHAT and CDR2 FQNNGV.

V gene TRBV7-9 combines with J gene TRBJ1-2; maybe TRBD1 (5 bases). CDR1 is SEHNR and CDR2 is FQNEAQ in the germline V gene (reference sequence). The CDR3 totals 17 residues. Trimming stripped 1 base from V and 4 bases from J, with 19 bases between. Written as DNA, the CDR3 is TGTGCCAGCAGCTTAGATAGTCGCCCTCCAGGGTTCTATGGCTACACCTTC. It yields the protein CASSLDSRPPGFYGYTF.

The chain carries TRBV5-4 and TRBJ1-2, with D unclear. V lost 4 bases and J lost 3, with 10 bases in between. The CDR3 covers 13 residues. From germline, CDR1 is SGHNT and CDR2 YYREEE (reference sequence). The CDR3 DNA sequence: TGTGCCAGCAGCCCCGCAGGTGACTATGGCTACACCTTC. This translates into CASSPAGDYGYTF.

CDR3 sequence (DNA): TGTGCCAGCAGTTCCGGGACAGGGGGAAATCAGCCCCAGCATTTT. Translating it yields CASSSGTGGNQPQHF. This sequence joins TRBV28 and TRBJ1-5, with 11 bases that match TRBD1. The CDR3 loop spans 15 amino acids. The J segment lost 4 bases and the V segment lost 4 bases, leaving 3 bases of the junction unmatched. Germline V CDR1 and CDR2: MDHEN, SYDVKM.

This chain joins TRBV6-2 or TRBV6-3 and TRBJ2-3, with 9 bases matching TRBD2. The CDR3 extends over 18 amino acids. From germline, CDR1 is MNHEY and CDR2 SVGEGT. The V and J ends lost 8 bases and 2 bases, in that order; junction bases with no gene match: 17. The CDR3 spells CASGRGFAGGPDTDTQYF. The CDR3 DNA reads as TGTGCCAGCGGCCGCGGATTTGCGGGGGGGCCCGACACAGATACGCAGTATTTT.

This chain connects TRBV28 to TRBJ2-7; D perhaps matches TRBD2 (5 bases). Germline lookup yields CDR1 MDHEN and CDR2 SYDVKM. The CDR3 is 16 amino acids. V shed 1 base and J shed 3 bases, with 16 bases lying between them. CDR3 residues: CASSLSGLGLSYEQYF. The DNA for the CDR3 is TGTGCCAGCAGTTTATCCGGACTCGGCTTGAGCTACGAGCAGTACTTC.

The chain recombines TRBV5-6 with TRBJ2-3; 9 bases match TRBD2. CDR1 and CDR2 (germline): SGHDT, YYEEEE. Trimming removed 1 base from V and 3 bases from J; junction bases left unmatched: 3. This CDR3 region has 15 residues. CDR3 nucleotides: TGTGCCAGCAGCTTGTTGAGCGGGGGGACAGATACGCAGTATTTT. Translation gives CASSLLSGGTDTQYF. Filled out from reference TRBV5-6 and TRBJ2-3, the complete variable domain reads DAGVTQSPTHLIKTRGQQVTLRCSPKSGHDTVSWYQQALGQGPQFIFQYYEEEERQRGNFPDRFSGHQFPNYSSELNVNALLLGDSALYLCASSLLSGGTDTQYFGPGTRLTVL.

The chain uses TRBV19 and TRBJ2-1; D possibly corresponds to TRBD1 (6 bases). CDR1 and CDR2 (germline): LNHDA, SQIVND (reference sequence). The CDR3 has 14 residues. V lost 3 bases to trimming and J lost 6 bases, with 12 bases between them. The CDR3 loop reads CASSIRGPANEQFF. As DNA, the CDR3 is TGTGCCAGTAGTATCAGGGGTCCGGCCAATGAGCAGTTCTTC.

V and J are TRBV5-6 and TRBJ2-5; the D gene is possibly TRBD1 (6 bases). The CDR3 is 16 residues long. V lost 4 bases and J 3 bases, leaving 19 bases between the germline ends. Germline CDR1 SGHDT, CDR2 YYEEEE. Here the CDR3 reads CASSQGTSVGKETQYF. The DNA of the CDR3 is TGTGCCAGCAGCCAAGGGACATCGGTTGGGAAAGAGACCCAGTACTTC.